These T cell receptor beta chains were read from a single sample in a study of cytotoxic CD8 clonotypes in ibrutinib-treated CLL. This table comes from immunoSEQ multiplex PCR, and its TCRdb copy is limited to in-frame clones, with some not included. The data hold approximately 150,000 clones, with around 80% observed a single time. Sequencing was performed on PBMCs, taken after 24 months of ibrutinib treatment. These receptor sequences come from a human donor with chronic lymphocytic leukemia. Each CDR3 is given with its conserved first and last residue. Each record gives: clone size, V gene, J gene, D gene, CDR3 protein, CDR3 DNA. D genes are given only for firm matches. Expanded clones are given a class, and other clones once, few, many or no size at all.

abundance: -; v_gene: TRBV11-3; j_gene: TRBJ2-1; d_gene: TRBD1; CDR3aa: CASSRGQGGNNEQFF; CDR3nt: TGTGCCAGCAGCCGGGGACAGGGAGGAAACAATGAGCAGTTCTTC
abundance: -; v_gene: TRBV7-2; j_gene: TRBJ2-7; d_gene: TRBD1; CDR3aa: CASSLGTGFSYEQYF; CDR3nt: TGTGCCAGCAGCTTAGGGACAGGCTTCTCCTACGAGCAGTACTTC
abundance: -; v_gene: TRBV21-1; j_gene: TRBJ1-4; d_gene: -; CDR3aa: CASSTPGQLNEKLFF; CDR3nt: TGTGCCAGCAGCACCCCGGGACAGCTTAATGAAAAACTGTTTTTT
abundance: -; v_gene: TRBV6-5; j_gene: TRBJ1-5; d_gene: -; CDR3aa: CASGTVNQPQHF; CDR3nt: TGTGCCAGCGGGACGGTTAATCAGCCCCAGCATTTT
abundance: once; v_gene: TRBV7-8; j_gene: TRBJ2-3; d_gene: TRBD1; CDR3aa: CASLDLTGGTADTQYF; CDR3nt: TGTGCCAGCCTCGATTTGACAGGGGGTACAGCAGATACGCAGTATTTT
abundance: -; v_gene: TRBV6-1; j_gene: TRBJ1-4; d_gene: -; CDR3aa: CASNKGWEKLFF; CDR3nt: TGTGCCAGCAATAAAGGTTGGGAAAAACTGTTTTTT
abundance: few; v_gene: TRBV27; j_gene: TRBJ2-1; d_gene: TRBD2; CDR3aa: CASSPGPPSGRLYNEQFF; CDR3nt: TGTGCCAGCAGCCCCGGGCCCCCTAGCGGCCGACTCTACAATGAGCAGTTCTTC
abundance: -; v_gene: TRBV5-6; j_gene: TRBJ1-5; d_gene: TRBD1; CDR3aa: CASSFGQGASQPQHF; CDR3nt: TGTGCCAGCAGCTTTGGACAGGGGGCTTCTCAGCCCCAGCATTTT
abundance: -; v_gene: TRBV7-9; j_gene: TRBJ1-4; d_gene: -; CDR3aa: CASSLTEDSEKLFF; CDR3nt: TGTGCCAGCAGCTTAACAGAGGACAGTGAAAAACTGTTTTTT
abundance: -; v_gene: TRBV5-1; j_gene: TRBJ2-3; d_gene: TRBD2; CDR3aa: CASSLAGTSGSASTDTQYF; CDR3nt: TGCGCCAGCAGCCTCGCTGGGACTAGCGGCTCCGCTAGCACAGATACGCAGTATTTT
abundance: -; v_gene: TRBV18; j_gene: TRBJ1-6; d_gene: -; CDR3aa: CASSPKEGNSPLHF; CDR3nt: TGTGCCAGCTCACCGAAGGAGGGCAATTCACCCCTCCACTTT
abundance: -; v_gene: TRBV28; j_gene: TRBJ1-2; d_gene: TRBD1; CDR3aa: CASSNHRTGLNYGYTF; CDR3nt: TGTGCCAGCAGCAACCACCGGACAGGGCTCAACTATGGCTACACCTTC
abundance: -; v_gene: TRBV11-3; j_gene: TRBJ2-2; d_gene: -; CDR3aa: CASSPASTGELFF; CDR3nt: TGTGCCAGCAGCCCGGCTTCAACCGGGGAGCTGTTTTTT
abundance: -; v_gene: TRBV28; j_gene: TRBJ1-2; d_gene: -; CDR3aa: CASSWAGSRDGYTF; CDR3nt: TGTGCCAGCAGTTGGGCAGGGTCGAGGGATGGCTACACCTTC
abundance: -; v_gene: TRBV6-1; j_gene: TRBJ2-5; d_gene: TRBD1; CDR3aa: CASSADRGRVETQYF; CDR3nt: TGTGCCAGCAGTGCGGACAGGGGGCGAGTAGAGACCCAGTACTTC
abundance: -; v_gene: TRBV4-2; j_gene: TRBJ1-3; d_gene: -; CDR3aa: CASSQDRNSGNTIYF; CDR3nt: TGTGCCAGCAGCCAAGACAGAAACTCTGGAAACACCATATATTTT
abundance: -; v_gene: TRBV11-3; j_gene: TRBJ2-2; d_gene: -; CDR3aa: CASKNTGELFF; CDR3nt: TGTGCCAGCAAGAACACCGGGGAGCTGTTTTTT
abundance: -; v_gene: TRBV6-6; j_gene: TRBJ1-1; d_gene: -; CDR3aa: CASRRPGPSTEAFF; CDR3nt: TGTGCCAGCAGAAGACCGGGCCCATCCACTGAAGCTTTCTTT
abundance: -; v_gene: TRBV5-1; j_gene: TRBJ2-5; d_gene: TRBD2; CDR3aa: CASSLAKAGGPGETQYF; CDR3nt: TGCGCCAGCAGCTTGGCCAAAGCGGGGGGGCCGGGCGAGACCCAGTACTTC
abundance: -; v_gene: TRBV11-2; j_gene: TRBJ1-1; d_gene: -; CDR3aa: CASSQTVEAFF; CDR3nt: TGTGCCAGCAGTCAGACGGTTGAAGCTTTCTTT
abundance: -; v_gene: TRBV4-2; j_gene: TRBJ2-2; d_gene: TRBD2; CDR3aa: CASSPPTLLAGLTGELFF; CDR3nt: TGTGCCAGCAGCCCTCCCACCCTGCTAGCGGGTTTGACCGGGGAGCTGTTTTTT
abundance: -; v_gene: TRBV7-9; j_gene: TRBJ1-1; d_gene: -; CDR3aa: CASSHTERNTEAFF; CDR3nt: TGTGCCAGCAGCCACACAGAACGCAACACTGAAGCTTTCTTT
abundance: few; v_gene: TRBV6-1; j_gene: TRBJ2-7; d_gene: -; CDR3aa: CASRPQGYEQYF; CDR3nt: TGTGCCAGCAGACCTCAGGGGTACGAGCAGTACTTC